Listed here are 2 T cell receptor beta chains from one sample, sequenced in a study of cytomegalovirus exposure and HLA in healthy donors. PCR used 60 Vbeta primers and 13 Jbeta primers. Assay used: immunoSEQ multiplex PCR; TCRdb lists only in-frame clones, some missing. The sample features about 150,000 clones, with roughly 1.6% in its top ten. The sample taken for sequencing was PBMCs. The receptor set was obtained from a woman in her forties or fifties in good health and CMV-seronegative.

The V gene is TRBV14, the J gene TRBJ1-2, with D uncertain. Germline lookup yields CDR1 SGHDN and CDR2 FVKESK. With 0 bases removed from V and 3 bases from J, the gap between germline ends came to 8 bases. This CDR3 is 14 amino acids long. The CDR3 region has the DNA TGTGCCAGCAGCCAAGACAGTTGGTACTATGGCTACACCTTC. As protein: CASSQDSWYYGYTF.

This sequence joins TRBV2 and TRBJ2-2; no firm D call. CDR3 length: 13 residues. Germline assignment: CDR1 SNHLY and CDR2 FYNNEI. The V end was cut by 8 bases, the J end by 4 bases, with 11 bases between. The CDR3 sequence: CASCVDFTGELFF. The CDR3 coding sequence is TGTGCCAGCTGTGTAGACTTCACCGGGGAGCTGTTTTTT.